This is a list of T cell receptor beta chains from one sample in a study of Graves' ophthalmopathy and Graves' hyperthyroidism. In TCRdb, the multiplex PCR reads were re-called with MiXCR into one record per CDR3 protein. Among around 660,000 distinct CDR3 sequences listed, about 40% were seen once. The sequenced sample consisted of peripheral blood. The receptor set was obtained from an adult man with Graves' ophthalmopathy. Both conserved end residues are trimmed from each CDR3. A D gene is named only where the DNA matches it firmly. Clone size, where shown, is once, few, many, or a class for clones that have expanded.

TRBV7-9 | TRBD1 | 12 | . | ASSTGTGVETQY
TRBV12-5 | . | 11 | . | ASGLGQGESAF
TRBV7-8 | TRBD1 | 16 | many | ASNRGDKLDSRNTEAF
TRBV12-3/TRBV12-4 | . | 12 | few | ASGGGRRDYGYT
TRBV24-1 | . | 13 | . | ATSAVTELTDTQY
TRBV7-8 | . | 12 | few | ASRALRGTGELF
TRBV7-3 | TRBD1 | 15 | few | ASSFGPGQGLATTQY
TRBV7-2 | . | 14 | many | ASSLILLGPPETQY
TRBV12-3/TRBV12-4 | TRBD1 | 13 | many | ASTVRDRGFYEQY
TRBV2 | . | 13 | few | ASSLAIGRDYEQY
TRBV29-1 | TRBD1 | 12 | . | SGTGTGVLETQY
TRBV20-1 | . | 10 | many | SASRSTYEQY
TRBV9 | . | 11 | many | ASSVGAGQPQH
TRBV7-9 | TRBD2 | 13 | . | ASSVAGTSISEQY
TRBV11-2 | TRBD1 | 12 | . | VSSGRDRGYEQY
TRBV7-3 | . | 11 | . | ASSLLTGGEQY
TRBV12-3/TRBV12-4 | TRBD1 | 14 | . | ASSSLTGGPGNTIY
TRBV4-1 | . | 12 | . | ASSQVPGEKTQY
TRBV19 | TRBD1 | 14 | few | ASTTRTGFSIDEQY
TRBV29-1 | TRBD1 | 11 | . | SVVGTATDTQY
TRBV7-8 | . | 9 | . | ASSLKDTQY
TRBV3-1 | . | 9 | many | ASSRQYGYT
TRBV19 | . | 17 | many | ASTPSLRMGSYSNQPQH
TRBV11-1 | TRBD1 | 10 | once | ARQGSNTEAF
TRBV10-2 | . | 13 | many | ASSGRKAPNYGYT
TRBV7-9 | . | 11 | . | ASTEGYYETQY
TRBV29-1 | TRBD1 | 10 | . | SYGQGGEKLF
TRBV2 | . | 12 | . | ASSGRGFGQPQH
TRBV19 | . | 12 | many | ASSINTMNTEAF
TRBV6-5 | . | 10 | . | ASSPASGEQY
TRBV19 | . | 11 | few | ASSNWGHYEQY
TRBV7-6 | TRBD1 | 13 | . | ASSLDRGTASPLH
TRBV14 | . | 11 | many | ASSQQQNTEAF
TRBV7-9 | . | 14 | many | ASSPTGWVGNYEQY
TRBV20-1 | TRBD2 | 13 | . | SATASGQANYEQY